The 27 T cell receptor beta chains below were found in one sample sequenced in a study of blood T cell repertoires in COVID-19. Produced via immunoSEQ multiplex PCR; TCRdb's table is partial and in-frame only. The table lists about 220,000 clones, approximately 80% of them singletons, with roughly 4.7% in the top ten. Input material: peripheral blood. These receptors were obtained from a woman aged 65 to 85 with acute or convalescent COVID-19.

The chain is built from TRBV6-5 and TRBJ1-2; D ambiguous. The CDR3 has 16 amino acids. Germline-derived CDR1 and CDR2 are MNHEY and SVGAGI. The V end was cut by 0 bases, the J end by 2 bases, with 13 bases between. In DNA form, the CDR3 reads TGTGCCAGCAGTTACTCTCATCAACGGGTGAACTATGGCTACACCTTC. It encodes CASSYSHQRVNYGYTF.

This chain joins TRBV6-2 or TRBV6-3 and TRBJ2-2; 7 bases are a match to TRBD2. The CDR3 spans 15 residues. V lost 6 bases, J lost 4 bases, and 8 bases stayed unmatched. CDR1 is MNHEY and CDR2 is SVGEGT in the germline V gene. The DNA of the CDR3 is TGTGCCAGCAGCCGGGGGGTGAGGCTCACCGGGGAGCTGTTTTTT. It is translated as CASSRGVRLTGELFF.

The chain employs TRBV7-9 and TRBJ1-4, with a tentative D call TRBD1 (5 bases). This CDR3 has 14 amino acids. V was trimmed by 6 bases and J by 0 bases, leaving 8 bases between them. Germline CDR1 SEHNR, CDR2 FQNEAQ (reference sequence). The CDR3 nucleotides read TGTGCCAGCAGAGGACAATCAACTAATGAAAAACTGTTTTTT. Residues: CASRGQSTNEKLFF. Full variable domain (remainder filled in from reference TRBV7-9 and TRBJ1-4): DTGVSQNPRHKITKRGQNVTFRCDPISEHNRLYWYRQTLGQGPEFLTYFQNEAQLEKSRLLSDRFSAERPKGSFSTLEIQRTEQGDSAMYLCASRGQSTNEKLFFGSGTQLSVL.

The chain links TRBV27 to TRBJ1-2; D not resolved. Germline loops: CDR1 MNHEY, CDR2 SMNVEV (reference sequence). The CDR3 contains 14 residues. The V gene lost 8 bases and the J gene lost 4 bases, with 17 bases spanning the gap. CDR3 coding DNA: TGTGCCAGCCGTCGGGTCGTGGGGAGCTATGGCTACACCTTC. Encoded protein: CASRRVVGSYGYTF.

This clone was seen a few times. The rearrangement uses TRBV4-2 and TRBJ2-5, with 10 positions matching TRBD2. The CDR3 runs to 18 residues. Germline V gene data show CDR1 as LGHNA and CDR2 as YNFKEQ. The junction had 11 bases not matched to a gene; V was cut back by 1 base and J by 3 bases. The DNA of the CDR3 is TGTGCCAGCAGCCAAGGTGGATCGAGCGGGGGGGCAGAAGAGACCCAGTACTTC. This translates into CASSQGGSSGGAEETQYF.

This chain joins TRBV6-2 or TRBV6-3 and TRBJ1-1; 10 bases match TRBD1. Germline-derived CDR1 and CDR2 are MNHEY and SVGEGT. V lost 0 bases to trimming and J lost 3 bases; unmatched junction nucleotides: 4. This CDR3 is built from 16 residues. CDR3 bases: TGTGCCAGCAGTTACTCGACAGGGGGCGCCTACACTGAAGCTTTCTTT. Translating it yields CASSYSTGGAYTEAFF.

V and J are TRBV11-2 and TRBJ1-2; D perhaps matches TRBD1 (5 bases). Trimming stripped 5 bases from V and 2 bases from J, with 9 bases between. There are 13 residues in the CDR3. CDR1 is SGHAT and CDR2 is FQNNGV in the germline V gene. The CDR3 region is CASSATANYGYTF. The DNA for the CDR3 is TGTGCCAGCAGCGCGACAGCGAACTATGGCTACACCTTC.

The chain uses TRBV28 and TRBJ1-2; the match to TRBD1 covers 9 bases. The CDR3 runs to 14 residues. Germline CDR1 is MDHEN and CDR2 is SYDVKM. Trimming took 6 bases from V and 4 from J; bases not matched to a gene: 6. CDR3 region: CASRRDREGYGYTF. The CDR3 bases are TGTGCCAGCAGGCGGGACAGGGAAGGCTATGGCTACACCTTC.

The chain joins TRBV4-2 to TRBJ2-7; TRBD2 aligns across 8 bases. The length of the CDR3 is 16 residues. Germline CDR1 reads LGHNA; CDR2 reads YNFKEQ. With 2 bases clipped from V and 5 bases from J, the junction kept 11 bases outside the gene matches. This CDR3 is CASSQPSGGVDDEQYF. The DNA of the CDR3 is TGTGCCAGCAGCCAACCGTCGGGGGGGGTTGACGACGAGCAGTACTTC.

The CDR3: CASSEIGTNQPQHF. CDR3 DNA sequence: TGTGCCAGCAGTGAAATCGGTACGAATCAGCCCCAGCATTTT. This chain joins TRBV6-1 and TRBJ1-5; no firm D call. The length of the CDR3 is 14 residues. V shed 2 bases and J shed 4 bases, with 9 bases lying between them. The germline gives CDR1 MNHNS, CDR2 SASEGT.

J is TRBJ1-6 and V is TRBV7-9; 7 bases match TRBD1. CDR1 and CDR2 from the germline V gene are SEHNR and FQNEAQ (reference sequence). The CDR3 covers 16 residues. The trim removed 10 bases at V and 3 bases at J, leaving 12 bases unmatched. CDR3 DNA: TGTGCCACCCATACCGTAGGGGGCTACTATAATTCACCCCTCCACTTT. Its protein is CATHTVGGYYNSPLHF.

In DNA form, the CDR3 reads TGTGCCAGCAGCCTTTCCGGGACAGGGTTATACAATGAGCAGTTCTTC. Protein product: CASSLSGTGLYNEQFF. V gene TRBV5-4 combines with J gene TRBJ2-1, with 9 nucleotides matching TRBD1. The CDR3 runs 16 residues. V lost 4 bases, J lost 4 bases, and 9 bases stayed unmatched. Germline V gives CDR1 SGHNT, CDR2 YYREEE (reference sequence).

This clone was detected many times. The V gene is TRBV27, the J gene TRBJ2-7; possible D gene TRBD1, 6 bases. Trimming removed 5 bases from V and 0 bases from J, with 8 bases in between. The CDR3 has 13 residues. CDR1 is MNHEY and CDR2 is SMNVEV in the germline V gene (reference sequence). For the CDR3, the DNA is TGTGCCAGCAGTCGACAGGCCTCCTACGAGCAGTACTTC. Translated: CASSRQASYEQYF.

J is TRBJ1-1 and V is TRBV6-5, with D tentatively TRBD1 (5 bases). The V end was cut by 2 bases, the J end by 0 bases, with 10 bases between. The CDR3 spans 15 residues. Per the germline V gene, CDR1 is MNHEY and CDR2 is SVGAGI. CDR3 sequence: CASSYRRVMNTEAFF. The CDR3, as DNA: TGTGCCAGCAGTTACCGCAGGGTTATGAACACTGAAGCTTTCTTT.

This chain joins TRBV5-8 and TRBJ1-5, with 7 bases matching TRBD1. Germline CDR1 is SGHTS and CDR2 is YDEGEE. CDR3 length: 15 residues. V lost 4 bases and J lost 3; bases outside the gene matches: 7. The CDR3 here is CASSMKTGANQPQHF. The CDR3 DNA follows: TGTGCCAGCAGCATGAAAACAGGGGCCAATCAGCCCCAGCATTTT.

The chain employs TRBV30 and TRBJ1-1; TRBD1 matches at 7 bases. This CDR3 is 13 amino acids long. Germline V gene sequence: CDR1 GTSNPN, CDR2 SVGIG (reference sequence). Unmatched junction bases numbered 6, after V lost 2 bases and J lost 6 bases. Here the CDR3 DNA reads TGTGCCTGGAGTCCTCAGGGGGGATCTGAAGCTTTCTTT. As protein: CAWSPQGGSEAFF.

The chain recombines TRBV3-1 (or the pseudogene TRBV3-2) with TRBJ1-4; D is possibly TRBD1 (6 bases). V gave up 9 bases and J gave up 7 bases, with 15 bases separating them. From germline, CDR1 is LGHDT and CDR2 YNNKEL (reference sequence). This CDR3 contains 13 residues. CDR3 in amino acids: CASAGGATEKLFF. DNA of the CDR3: TGTGCCAGTGCCGGGGGGGCGACTGAAAAACTGTTTTTT.

This chain joins TRBV6-2 or TRBV6-3 and TRBJ2-5; D perhaps matches TRBD2 (7 bases). CDR1 and CDR2 from the germline V gene are MNHEY and SVGEGT. With 0 bases removed from V and 5 bases from J, the gap between germline ends came to 13 bases. The CDR3 has 15 amino acids. The CDR3 DNA follows: TGTGCCAGCAGTTACTCGTGGGGGGGCCAGGAGACCCAGTACTTC. Amino acid sequence: CASSYSWGGQETQYF.

This chain joins TRBV6-5 and TRBJ2-5, with a possible D match to TRBD1 (5 bases). Per germline, CDR1 MNHEY and CDR2 SVGAGI. This CDR3 contains 15 residues. V was shortened by 7 bases and J by 5 bases, with 20 bases between the two germline ends. CDR3 region: CASTSQGASWETQYF. In DNA form, the CDR3 reads TGTGCCAGCACATCGCAGGGTGCAAGCTGGGAGACCCAGTACTTC.

This rearrangement joins TRBV7-9 to TRBJ1-5, with a weak D call TRBD1 (5 bases). CDR1 SEHNR and CDR2 FQNEAQ come from the germline V gene (reference sequence). CDR3 size: 15 residues. Trimming left V 5 bases short and J 4 bases short, with 15 bases between. Here the CDR3 DNA reads TGTGCCAGCAGCCAAATCGGACACCCGAATCAGCCCCAGCATTTT. Residues: CASSQIGHPNQPQHF.

The CDR3 is CASSRWSSYNEQFF. CDR3 nucleotides: TGTGCCAGTAGTAGGTGGAGCTCCTACAATGAGCAGTTCTTC. The V and J genes are TRBV19 and TRBJ2-1; D not resolved. The CDR3 runs to 14 residues. The germline V and J ends were trimmed by 4 bases and 0 bases, with 7 bases remaining between them. Looked up from germline, CDR1 is LNHDA and CDR2 is SQIVND (reference sequence).

The V call is TRBV5-8, the J call TRBJ1-5, with D possibly matching TRBD1 (6 bases). V dropped 2 bases and J dropped 0 bases, with 12 bases sitting between them. The germline V gene encodes CDR1 SGHTS and CDR2 YDEGEE. This CDR3 is built from 16 residues. For the CDR3, the DNA is TGTGCCAGCAGCTTCGGCAGGGGCCTTAGCAATCAGCCCCAGCATTTT. It encodes CASSFGRGLSNQPQHF.

This clone was recorded a few times. Other DNA sequences from this sample encode an identical CDR3 as well. The CDR3 bases are TGTGCCAGCAGTGACCGGGACAGAGAGTCCTACGAGCAGTACTTC. This encodes CASSDRDRESYEQYF. The chain carries TRBV2 and TRBJ2-7, with 7 bases that match TRBD1. The CDR3 has 15 amino acids. Germline V gene lookup returns CDR1 SNHLY and CDR2 FYNNEI. V was pared by 3 bases and J by 1 base, with 6 bases of the junction left unmatched.

The chain employs TRBV6-6 and TRBJ1-1; the D is unclear. Germline loops: CDR1 MNHNY, CDR2 SVGAGI (reference sequence). V gave up 6 bases and J gave up 6 bases, with 11 bases separating them. The CDR3 totals 12 residues. As DNA, the CDR3 is TGTGCCAGCAGCCTCCCCACAGCTGAAGCTTTCTTT. The encoded protein is CASSLPTAEAFF.

The V gene is TRBV15, the J gene TRBJ1-2; no firm D call. Germline V gene sequence: CDR1 LNHNV, CDR2 YYDKDF (reference sequence). This CDR3 has 15 residues. V gave up 6 bases and J gave up 4 bases, with 18 bases separating them. CDR3 residues: CATSGAYGQVYGYTF. The CDR3 coding sequence is TGTGCCACCAGTGGCGCATATGGGCAGGTCTATGGCTACACCTTC.

This clone was seen only once. The V and J genes are TRBV5-3 and TRBJ2-5; possible D gene TRBD1, 5 bases. TRBV5-3 counts as an open reading frame of uncertain function. CDR3 length: 14 amino acids. V lost 4 bases and J lost 2, with 12 bases in between. For the CDR3, the DNA is TGTGCCAGAAGCCCTGGGGCTAGTCAAGAGACCCAGTACTTC. It yields the protein CARSPGASQETQYF.

This rearrangement joins TRBV19 to TRBJ2-3; 7 bases line up with TRBD1. After removal of 4 bases from V and 3 bases from J, the junction contained 4 bases not matched to a gene. Germline V gene sequence: CDR1 LNHDA, CDR2 SQIVND (reference sequence). The CDR3 loop spans 14 amino acids. CDR3 loop: CASSKGARTDTQYF. The CDR3 DNA reads TGTGCCAGTAGTAAGGGGGCGCGTACAGATACGCAGTATTTT. The entire variable domain, with the rest obtained from reference TRBV19 and TRBJ2-3, is as follows: DGGITQSPKYLFRKEGQNVTLSCEQNLNHDAMYWYRQDPGQGLRLIYYSQIVNDFQKGDIAEGYSVSREKKESFPLTVTSAQKNPTAFYLCASSKGARTDTQYFGPGTRLTVL.